The rows below give T cell receptor beta chains drawn from one sample of a study of response to subunit inactivated influenza vaccine. Via MiXCR, TCRdb re-called the RT-PCR reads, giving one row per CDR3 protein. The sample has more than 700,000 distinct CDR3 sequences, around 21% seen once. The sample consisted of PBMCs from blood, taken 5 to 6 days after vaccination. Every receptor here comes from a man in his forties or fifties who received an inactivated influenza vaccine. The CDR3 runs from the conserved cysteine through the conserved F or W. The D gene is left open where the match is weak. The size entry is marked missing in some rows and otherwise reads once, few, many or a size class.

d_call: .
clone_size: .
v_call: TRBV7-3
j_call: TRBJ2-1
cdr3_nt: TGTGCCAGCAGCCCTGGGGGCCCTGAGCAGTTCTTC
cdr3_aa: CASSPGGPEQFF

d_call: .
clone_size: .
v_call: TRBV7-2
j_call: TRBJ1-2
cdr3_nt: TGTGCCAGCAGCTCCTCCCTGGACGGACGCTATGGCTACACCTTC
cdr3_aa: CASSSSLDGRYGYTF

d_call: .
clone_size: many
v_call: TRBV6-5
j_call: TRBJ1-1
cdr3_nt: TGTGCCAGCAGTTACTCGGAGGGTATGGGGACTGAAGCTTTCTTT
cdr3_aa: CASSYSEGMGTEAFF

d_call: .
clone_size: few
v_call: TRBV5-1
j_call: TRBJ2-1
cdr3_nt: TGCGCCAGCAGCTTGGCCGGGGATAAGTCCTACAATGAGCAGTTCTTC
cdr3_aa: CASSLAGDKSYNEQFF

d_call: .
clone_size: .
v_call: TRBV3-1
j_call: TRBJ2-7
cdr3_nt: TGTGCCAGCAGCCAGGCGTGGGAGCAGTACTTC
cdr3_aa: CASSQAWEQYF

d_call: TRBD2
clone_size: .
v_call: TRBV12-3/TRBV12-4
j_call: TRBJ2-1
cdr3_nt: TGTGCCAGCAGTGCCACTAGCGGGGGGCCTCCTTTCTCCAATGAGCAGTTCTTC
cdr3_aa: CASSATSGGPPFSNEQFF

d_call: TRBD1
clone_size: .
v_call: TRBV20-1
j_call: TRBJ2-1
cdr3_nt: TGCAGTGCTTCGGGACAGGGGAATGAGCAGTTCTTC
cdr3_aa: CSASGQGNEQFF

d_call: TRBD1
clone_size: .
v_call: TRBV7-9
j_call: TRBJ1-2
cdr3_nt: TGTGCCAGCAGCTCCGGCCCAGGGGGGACACTCTATGGCTACACCTTC
cdr3_aa: CASSSGPGGTLYGYTF

d_call: .
clone_size: few
v_call: TRBV11-2
j_call: TRBJ2-1
cdr3_nt: TGTGCCAGCAGCTTAGGCCGATCTCCGACTGGCGCCTACAATGAGCAGTTCTTC
cdr3_aa: CASSLGRSPTGAYNEQFF

d_call: TRBD2
clone_size: .
v_call: TRBV27
j_call: TRBJ2-1
cdr3_nt: TGTGCCAGCAGTTTTGGCCCTAGCGGGGTCCTATTGTCCAATGAGCAGTTCTTC
cdr3_aa: CASSFGPSGVLLSNEQFF

d_call: .
clone_size: .
v_call: TRBV12-3/TRBV12-4
j_call: TRBJ2-1
cdr3_nt: TGTGCCAGCAGCCCAGACCTATCCAATGAGCAGTTCTTC
cdr3_aa: CASSPDLSNEQFF

d_call: TRBD1
clone_size: .
v_call: TRBV20-1
j_call: TRBJ2-5
cdr3_nt: TGCAGTGCTAGTCCCGGACAGGAGTTGACCCAGTACTTC
cdr3_aa: CSASPGQELTQYF

d_call: TRBD1
clone_size: .
v_call: TRBV10-3
j_call: TRBJ2-3
cdr3_nt: TGTGCCACTACCGGGACAGGGATGGCAGATACGCAGTATTTT
cdr3_aa: CATTGTGMADTQYF

d_call: .
clone_size: few
v_call: TRBV28
j_call: TRBJ2-7
cdr3_nt: TGTGCCAGCCGACAGGTACTCTCCTACGAGCAGTACTTC
cdr3_aa: CASRQVLSYEQYF

d_call: .
clone_size: few
v_call: TRBV28
j_call: TRBJ1-2
cdr3_nt: TGTGCCAGCAGTCCCGTGAGCCTCGAGGGTGGTGGCTACACCTTC
cdr3_aa: CASSPVSLEGGGYTF

d_call: .
clone_size: .
v_call: TRBV6-5
j_call: TRBJ1-6
cdr3_nt: TGTGCCAGCAGTTACTCAGGCCTCCCGGTTAGCTCACCCCTCCACTTT
cdr3_aa: CASSYSGLPVSSPLHF

d_call: .
clone_size: few
v_call: TRBV20-1
j_call: TRBJ1-5
cdr3_nt: TGCAGTGCTAGAGCCCCGGGATATAGCAATCAGCCCCAGCATTTT
cdr3_aa: CSARAPGYSNQPQHF

d_call: TRBD2
clone_size: few
v_call: TRBV9
j_call: TRBJ2-5
cdr3_nt: TGTGCCAGCAGCGCTGGACTAGCCATACAAGAGACCCAGTACTTC
cdr3_aa: CASSAGLAIQETQYF

d_call: TRBD1
clone_size: few
v_call: TRBV4-3
j_call: TRBJ2-4
cdr3_nt: TGCGCCAGCAGCCACGACCCGGGACAGATAAACATTCAGTACTTC
cdr3_aa: CASSHDPGQINIQYF

d_call: .
clone_size: many
v_call: TRBV20-1
j_call: TRBJ2-2
cdr3_nt: TGCAGTGCCACCCATCCCCACAAGAACACCGGGGAGCTGTTTTTT
cdr3_aa: CSATHPHKNTGELFF

d_call: .
clone_size: .
v_call: TRBV7-6
j_call: TRBJ2-7
cdr3_nt: TGTGCCAGCAGCTTCGAGACAGCGTCCTACGAGCAGTACTTC
cdr3_aa: CASSFETASYEQYF

d_call: .
clone_size: .
v_call: TRBV29-1
j_call: TRBJ2-4
cdr3_nt: TGCAGCGTTGAATTCGGGTTGGGGTCCAAAAACATTCAGTACTTC
cdr3_aa: CSVEFGLGSKNIQYF

d_call: .
clone_size: .
v_call: TRBV19
j_call: TRBJ2-7
cdr3_nt: TGTGGACAGGCCTACGAGCAGTACTTC
cdr3_aa: CGQAYEQYF

d_call: .
clone_size: .
v_call: TRBV27
j_call: TRBJ2-5
cdr3_nt: TGTGCCAGCAGTTTATCGATTCTCGGGGAGACCCAGTACTTC
cdr3_aa: CASSLSILGETQYF

d_call: .
clone_size: .
v_call: TRBV7-9
j_call: TRBJ2-7
cdr3_nt: TGTGCCAGCAGCCCTAAGCTATTATCCTACGAGCAGTACTTC
cdr3_aa: CASSPKLLSYEQYF

d_call: TRBD1
clone_size: many
v_call: TRBV29-1
j_call: TRBJ2-6
cdr3_nt: TGCAGCGTTGAAGGTGTTATCGGGACAGGGGGCTATCGTGGGGCCAACGTCCTGACTTTC
cdr3_aa: CSVEGVIGTGGYRGANVLTF

d_call: TRBD2
clone_size: few
v_call: TRBV6-5
j_call: TRBJ2-3
cdr3_nt: TGTGCCAGCAGTTCTCTAGCGGGGGGGTTGAATACGCAGTATTTT
cdr3_aa: CASSSLAGGLNTQYF

d_call: TRBD2
clone_size: .
v_call: TRBV11-2
j_call: TRBJ2-7
cdr3_nt: TGTGCCAGCAGCTTATTTAGACTAGCCCACGAGCAGTACTTC
cdr3_aa: CASSLFRLAHEQYF

d_call: TRBD2
clone_size: .
v_call: TRBV4-3
j_call: TRBJ2-7
cdr3_nt: TGCGCCAGCAGCCAAGTCCCTAGCGGGATGGTCGAGCAGTACTTC
cdr3_aa: CASSQVPSGMVEQYF

d_call: TRBD2
clone_size: .
v_call: TRBV11-1
j_call: TRBJ2-1
cdr3_nt: TGTGCCAGCGGGACTAGCGGACTAAATGAGCAGTTCTTC
cdr3_aa: CASGTSGLNEQFF